This TCR beta chain emerged from a study of blood T cell repertoires in COVID-19. The CDR3 is made up of 15 amino acids. Trimming removed 1 base from V and 6 bases from J; junction bases left unmatched: 6. The germline gives CDR1 KGHSH, CDR2 LQKENI. Libraries were prepared by immunoSEQ multiplex PCR; TCRdb keeps only in-frame clonotypes and omits some of them. The table shows about 480,000 clones, with 89% occurring only once. The chain joins TRBV18 to TRBJ2-1, with 7 positions matching TRBD2. Sequenced: peripheral blood. The sequence derives from a man aged 18 to 29 with COVID-19, enrolled during active disease. In nucleotides, the CDR3 is TGTGCCAGCTCACCACTTGCGGGAGAGGGCAATGAGCAGTTCTTC. This gives the protein CASSPLAGEGNEQFF.